This T cell receptor (beta chain) was sequenced in a study of cytotoxic CD8 clonotypes in ibrutinib-treated CLL. Regarding the study as a whole: Once treatment began, public clonotypes, which were uncommon, contracted or stayed stable.

TCRdb's copy holds only in-frame clones and misses some; the assay was immunoSEQ multiplex PCR. The sample includes over 150,000 clones, roughly 86% of them seen just once. Points on this clone: Its antigen is unknown.

The V gene's germline CDR1 is LGHNA and CDR2 YNFKEQ. The CDR3 length is 15 residues. With 3 bases removed from V and 0 bases from J, the gap between germline ends came to 9 bases. The sample in question was PBMCs, obtained after 12 months of ibrutinib treatment. The receptor was isolated from a human donor with chronic lymphocytic leukemia. The chain links TRBV4-2 to TRBJ2-1; D unresolved. This chain's CDR3 is CASSQSKSSYNEQFF. The CDR3 nucleotides read TGTGCCAGCAGCCAGAGTAAGAGCTCCTACAATGAGCAGTTCTTC.